The 12 T cell receptor beta chains given below trace back to one sample, sequenced in a study of OX40 agonist ivuxolimab in advanced cancers. The table came from immunoSEQ multiplex PCR; TCRdb's copy has only in-frame clones and leaves some out. The sample shows about 54,000 clones, approximately 85% of them seen only once. The specimen comprised CD4+ or CD8+ T cells sorted from blood, sampled in a trial of the OX40 agonist ivuxolimab. These receptors were obtained from an adult with an advanced solid tumor such as melanoma, head and neck, liver or kidney cancer.

The chain uses TRBV28 and TRBJ1-1; 7 positions match TRBD1. Germline V gene data show CDR1 as MDHEN and CDR2 as SYDVKM. The CDR3 runs to 15 residues. Unmatched junction bases numbered 4, after V lost 2 bases and J lost 1 base. CDR3 nucleotides: TGTGCCAGCAGTTTAGCCGGGACAGCGAACACTGAAGCTTTCTTT. This sequence encodes CASSLAGTANTEAFF. The full variable domain, with the rest looked up from reference TRBV28 and TRBJ1-1, is DVKVTQSSRYLVKRTGEKVFLECVQDMDHENMFWYRQDPGLGLRLIYFSYDVKMKEKGDIPEGYSVSREKKERFSLILESASTNQTSMYLCASSLAGTANTEAFFGQGTRLTVV.

The CDR3 spells CASSSTVVYQETQYF. The CDR3 nucleotides are TGTGCCAGCAGTTCTACTGTCGTCTACCAAGAGACCCAGTACTTC. The chain couples TRBV28 to TRBJ2-5, with D unclear. Germline V gene data show CDR1 as MDHEN and CDR2 as SYDVKM. Deletions cut 4 bases from V and 0 bases from J, with 12 bases between. The CDR3 loop spans 15 amino acids.

The rearrangement uses TRBV28 and TRBJ2-6; 10 nucleotides align to TRBD1. CDR1 MDHEN and CDR2 SYDVKM come from the germline V gene. V was clipped by 6 bases and J by 3 bases; unmatched bases: 11. CDR3 size: 18 residues. CDR3 residues: CASSSDRGVLRGANVLTF. Written as DNA, the CDR3 is TGTGCCAGCAGCTCGGACAGGGGGGTACTTCGTGGGGCCAACGTCCTGACTTTC.

The gene calls are TRBV6-1 and TRBJ2-3; D is unclear. Trimming stripped 2 bases from V and 2 bases from J, with 5 bases between. Per the germline V gene, CDR1 is MNHNS and CDR2 is SASEGT. The CDR3 loop spans 13 amino acids. CDR3 sequence (DNA): TGTGCCAGCAGTGAAAGGGCCACAGATACGCAGTATTTT. This sequence encodes CASSERATDTQYF.

This rearrangement joins TRBV7-2 to TRBJ1-5; 7 positions match TRBD1. Germline loops: CDR1 SGHTA, CDR2 FQGNSA. This CDR3 contains 15 residues. Trimming took 7 bases from V and 2 from J; bases not matched to a gene: 8. The CDR3 here is CASKVDRAGNQPQHF. CDR3 DNA: TGTGCCAGCAAGGTTGACAGGGCGGGCAATCAGCCCCAGCATTTT.

The rearrangement uses TRBV9 and TRBJ2-7; D call uncertain. CDR3 length: 14 residues. The germline gives CDR1 SGDLS, CDR2 YYNGEE. V lost 0 bases and J lost 7, with 14 bases in between. CDR3 sequence reads: CASSVEWGSQEQYF. CDR3 in DNA: TGTGCCAGCAGCGTAGAATGGGGATCTCAAGAGCAGTACTTC. The whole variable domain, remainder taken from reference TRBV9 and TRBJ2-7, is DSGVTQTPKHLITATGQRVTLRCSPRSGDLSVYWYQQSLDQGLQFLIQYYNGEERAKGNILERFSAQQFPDLHSELNLSSLELGDSALYFCASSVEWGSQEQYFGPGTRLTVT.

The chain couples TRBV5-1 to TRBJ1-5; D is unclear. V was clipped by 2 bases and J by 5 bases, with 11 bases between them. CDR1 is SGHRS and CDR2 is YFSETQ in the germline V gene. This CDR3 comprises 14 residues. The CDR3 DNA follows: TGCGCCAGCAGCTTCGACGGTAGTGATCAGCCCCAGCATTTT. Its translation: CASSFDGSDQPQHF.

V gene TRBV7-8 combines with J gene TRBJ1-3; D might be TRBD1 (6 bases). V lost 0 bases, J lost 4 bases, and 13 bases lay in between. CDR1 is SGHVS and CDR2 is FQNEAQ in the germline V gene. The CDR3 is 16 amino acids. CDR3 protein: CASSLANRAGGNTIYF. The CDR3 DNA reads as TGTGCCAGCAGCTTAGCTAACAGGGCAGGAGGAAACACCATATATTTT.

With respect to this clone: One end of the junction fails to match germline, which may point to a read error. The chain is built from TRBV6-6 and TRBJ1-1, with 10 bases aligning to TRBD1. This CDR3 has 14 amino acids. Germline V gives CDR1 MNHNY, CDR2 SVGAGI (reference sequence). The CDR3 coding sequence is TGTGCCAGCAGCCATAGGGGGACAGGGGCAGATAGTCCCTTT. It yields the protein CASSHRGTGADSPF.

The chain recombines TRBV5-1 with TRBJ2-3; 11 nucleotides line up with TRBD2. The CDR3 extends over 20 amino acids. J gave up 2 bases and V 0 bases, and 14 bases lay outside the gene matches. Per germline, CDR1 SGHRS and CDR2 YFSETQ. CDR3 sequence: CASSLAGTSGLLSYTDTQYF. Here the CDR3 DNA reads TGCGCCAGCAGCTTGGCCGGGACTAGCGGCCTTCTTTCGTACACAGATACGCAGTATTTT.

The V gene is TRBV7-2, the J gene TRBJ1-1; D ambiguous. The V gene's germline CDR1 is SGHTA and CDR2 FQGNSA. Trimming took off 5 bases at V and 1 base at J, with 8 bases between the two ends. This CDR3 spans 13 amino acids. The CDR3 loop is CASSRNRNTEAFF. CDR3 DNA: TGTGCCAGCAGCCGGAATAGGAACACTGAAGCTTTCTTT.

The chain employs TRBV11-2 and TRBJ1-6; unclear D gene. CDR3 length: 16 amino acids. Germline V gives CDR1 SGHAT, CDR2 FQNNGV. Trimming pared 6 bases from V and 0 bases from J, leaving 12 bases between. CDR3 nucleotide sequence: TGTGCCAGCAGACGAGACTTGGGCTCCTATAATTCACCCCTCCACTTT. Translation gives CASRRDLGSYNSPLHF.